This T cell receptor beta chain stems from a study of tissue T cells after allogeneic stem cell transplantation. The CDR3 is made up of 15 amino acids. Germline loops: CDR1 SGHSA, CDR2 FRNQAP. J was trimmed by 3 bases and V by 3 bases; bases with no gene match: 3. Produced via immunoSEQ multiplex PCR; TCRdb's table is partial and in-frame only. The sample has fewer than 8,500 clones, roughly 45% seen once. This clone has just a few counts. Its cognate antigen is unknown. The gene names given are mouse names. The read terminates 1 residue before the CDR3 end, so the remaining end is supplied by the germline J gene. Indicated time point: mouse harvest day 7 after allogeneic transplant. Mouse grafts combined 10^7 T-cell-depleted bone marrow cells with 10^6 splenic CD5+ T cells. Study outcomes and limitations: The study did not identify alloreactive or antigen-specific tissue TCRs, and some clones might be persisting host cells. Limitations included a small, clinically heterogeneous cohort and limited sampling depth.

The source material was skin. The gene calls are TRBV16 and TRBJ2-5; TRBD2 agrees at 10 bases. The origin of this receptor is a female BALB/c mouse given C57BL/6 T cells with graft-versus-host disease after an allogeneic hematopoietic cell transplant. The CDR3 protein is CASSLGLGIQDTQYF. CDR3 bases read: TGTGCAAGCAGCTTGGGACTGGGGATACAAGACACCCAGTAC.